The 8 T cell receptor beta chains below were found in one sample sequenced in a study of blood T cell repertoires in COVID-19. Assay used: immunoSEQ multiplex PCR; TCRdb lists only in-frame clones, some missing. The sample has roughly 170,000 clones, over 75% seen once. The sequenced sample was peripheral blood. The receptors derive from a woman aged 70-85 years with acute or convalescent COVID-19.

The V call is TRBV9, the J call TRBJ2-1; 11 bases match TRBD2. Germline-derived CDR1 and CDR2 are SGDLS and YYNGEE. Trimming cost V 1 base and J 5 bases; bases outside gene matches: 2. The CDR3 has 15 residues. The CDR3 bases are TGTGCCAGCAGCGTAACTAGCGGGAGTAACAATGAGCAGTTCTTC. This translates into CASSVTSGSNNEQFF.

This clone was seen a single time. The CDR3 region has the DNA TGCGCCAGCAGCTTCTTAGGGGGAGAGCCCCAGCATTTT. Translation: CASSFLGGEPQHF. The V gene is TRBV5-1, the J gene TRBJ1-5, with D perhaps matching TRBD1 (6 bases). The length of the CDR3 is 13 residues. The germline V gene encodes CDR1 SGHRS and CDR2 YFSETQ. Trimming took off 2 bases at V and 8 bases at J, with 11 bases between the two ends. Full variable domain (rest looked up from reference TRBV5-1 and TRBJ1-5): KAGVTQTPRYLIKTRGQQVTLSCSPISGHRSVSWYQQTPGQGLQFLFEYFSETQRNKGNFPGRFSGRQFSNSRSEMNVSTLELGDSALYLCASSFLGGEPQHFGDGTRLSIL.

This clone turned up a few times. The V and J genes are TRBV6-1 and TRBJ2-3; 9 bases are a match to TRBD2. V was pared by 4 bases and J by 3 bases, with 8 bases of the junction left unmatched. This CDR3 has 16 amino acids. The germline CDR1 and CDR2 sequences are MNHNS and SASEGT. This CDR3 reads CASSARRAGGTDTQYF. CDR3 coding DNA: TGTGCCAGCAGTGCCCGGAGGGCGGGAGGGACAGATACGCAGTATTTT.

The chain employs TRBV10-3 and TRBJ2-7; 8 bases align to TRBD2. This CDR3 comprises 13 residues. Germline CDR1 and CDR2: ENHRY and SYGVKD. J was trimmed by 7 bases and V by 4 bases; bases with no gene match: 6. This CDR3 reads CAISVREDGEQYF. CDR3 DNA: TGTGCCATCAGTGTGCGGGAGGACGGAGAGCAGTACTTC.

The V and J genes are TRBV7-2 and TRBJ2-1; TRBD2 agrees at 7 bases. Trimming cost V 1 base and J 6 bases; bases outside gene matches: 6. The CDR3 contains 15 residues. Germline CDR1 and CDR2: SGHTA and FQGNSA. The CDR3 loop is CASSLVAGVSNEQFF. The CDR3 nucleotides read TGTGCCAGCAGCTTAGTGGCGGGAGTCAGCAATGAGCAGTTCTTC.

This clone was recorded only once. The V call is TRBV7-6, the J call TRBJ2-7, with 9 bases fitting TRBD2. The germline V gene encodes CDR1 SGHVS and CDR2 FNYEAQ. The CDR3 covers 16 residues. V shed 2 bases, J shed 7 bases, and the junction held 12 bases outside the gene matches. The CDR3 DNA sequence: TGTGCCAGCAGCTTAATATTGGCGGGAGGGCAAGAAGAGCAGTACTTC. Its translation is CASSLILAGGQEEQYF.

J is TRBJ2-1 and V is TRBV19, with 9 bases identical to TRBD1. CDR1 and CDR2 (germline): LNHDA, SQIVND (reference sequence). V gave up 3 bases and J gave up 8 bases; unmatched junction bases: 8. The CDR3 covers 15 residues. The CDR3 coding sequence is TGTGCCAGTAGTATTGGGACAGGGTATAGGGATGAGCAGTTCTTC. Translating it yields CASSIGTGYRDEQFF.

The chain couples TRBV6-5 to TRBJ2-2, with 7 bases fitting TRBD1. The CDR3 is 15 amino acids. V shed 5 bases, J shed 3 bases, and the junction held 6 bases outside the gene matches. Germline values: CDR1 MNHEY, CDR2 SVGAGI. This CDR3 is CASSKITGDTGELFF. The CDR3 DNA follows: TGTGCCAGCAGTAAAATTACAGGGGACACCGGGGAGCTGTTTTTT.